The T cell receptor (beta chain) under discussion was sequenced for a study of technical replicates of blood from a handful of donors. The data were produced by immunoSEQ multiplex PCR, yet TCRdb's version contains in-frame clones alone and is incomplete. This table has 55,000 to 75,000 clones, 91% appearing once. V lost 5 bases to trimming and J lost 3 bases; unmatched junction nucleotides: 9. CDR3 length equals 16 residues. Per the germline V gene, CDR1 is SEHNR and CDR2 is FQNEAQ (reference sequence). Sequenced sample: PBMCs. The chain employs TRBV7-9 and TRBJ1-2, with 10 bases that match TRBD1. This clonotype originated in a human donor in good health. Some clones in this sample may be carry-over from other donors' samples. The CDR3 sequence is CASSVGTGEEYYGYTF. The DNA of the CDR3 is TGTGCCAGCAGCGTCGGGACAGGGGAGGAGTACTATGGCTACACCTTC.